The sequence of this T cell receptor beta chain was determined in a study of CD8 T cells in Susac syndrome. The wider study: The Susac syndrome patients that were sequenced included 5 or 6 with active disease and under ten in remission.

In the case of this clonotype: Its matching antigen is unknown.

Trimming cost V 7 bases and J 1 base; bases outside gene matches: 8. The CDR3 has 14 amino acids. CDR1 and CDR2 (germline): SQVTM, ANQGSEA. The authors sequenced TCR beta from blood CD8+ and CD4+ T cells. The RNA input was about 0.5 to 1 ug, and it was reverse transcribed with random hexamers. Amplification of the TCR beta CDR3 was carried out by immunoSEQ multiplex PCR, which spanned a total of 54 Vbeta and 13 Jbeta segments. In TCRdb, the immunoSEQ multiplex PCR reads were re-called with MiXCR into one record per CDR3 protein. The data hold about 170,000 distinct CDR3 sequences, with around 96% observed a single time. The study's findings and limits: Clonal expansion was missing from Susac syndrome CD4+ T cell repertoires.

This clonotype originated in a human donor with Susac syndrome. The sequenced sample was CD4+ T cells from PBMCs. The rearrangement uses TRBV29-1 and TRBJ2-3; TRBD2 aligns across 7 bases. The DNA for the CDR3 is TGCAGCGGTGCTAAGCGGGAACGCACAGATACGCAGTATTTT. Residues: CSGAKRERTDTQYF.